This TCR beta chain was obtained from a study of T cell repertoires in cytomegalovirus infection. General study results and limits: Within the response measured ex vivo, HLA-C-restricted CMV-specific TCR beta clonotypes were dominant.

Trimming cost V 7 bases and J 4 bases, with 13 bases left between them. The CDR3 contains 13 residues. One entry per CDR3 protein, called by TCRdb with MiXCR from the reads. This table has about 310,000 distinct CDR3 sequences, approximately 25% appearing once. As concerns this clonotype: Its antigen is still unknown.

The genes are TRBV12-3 or TRBV12-4 and TRBJ1-2, with unresolved D. The TCR sequence derives from a human donor in good health (CMV status not recorded). Some clones in this sample may be carry-over from other donors' samples. Sequenced material: cultured PBMCs, taken from culture after CMV antigen stimulation. The CDR3 sequence is CASTTHGLYGYTF. The CDR3 region has the DNA TGTGCCAGCACCACCCACGGCCTCTATGGCTACACCTTC.